This T cell receptor beta chain was captured in a study of blood T cell repertoires in COVID-19. Study-wide context: Specimens from acute and convalescent COVID-19 originated in the United States, Italy and Spain. The cDNA or gDNA used as material had been derived from T cells, B-cell-depleted T cells, or PBMCs.

While infection was still active, Seattle patients were enrolled and then followed longitudinally. TCRdb keeps only in-frame clones here, not all; method: immunoSEQ multiplex PCR. Of a few hundred thousand clones in the sample, approximately 87% were seen once. This CDR3 spans 13 amino acids. Germline V gene lookup returns CDR1 SQVTM and CDR2 ANQGSEA. J lost 9 bases, V lost 7 bases, and 7 bases had no gene match. V usage is TRBV29-1 and J usage is TRBJ2-3, with 13 bases matching TRBD2. This TCR was sampled from a woman younger than 45 with COVID-19, enrolled during active disease. The material sequenced was peripheral blood. Here the CDR3 reads CSGVGLAGDTQYF. The CDR3 region has the DNA TGCAGCGGTGTAGGACTAGCGGGAGACACGCAGTATTTT.